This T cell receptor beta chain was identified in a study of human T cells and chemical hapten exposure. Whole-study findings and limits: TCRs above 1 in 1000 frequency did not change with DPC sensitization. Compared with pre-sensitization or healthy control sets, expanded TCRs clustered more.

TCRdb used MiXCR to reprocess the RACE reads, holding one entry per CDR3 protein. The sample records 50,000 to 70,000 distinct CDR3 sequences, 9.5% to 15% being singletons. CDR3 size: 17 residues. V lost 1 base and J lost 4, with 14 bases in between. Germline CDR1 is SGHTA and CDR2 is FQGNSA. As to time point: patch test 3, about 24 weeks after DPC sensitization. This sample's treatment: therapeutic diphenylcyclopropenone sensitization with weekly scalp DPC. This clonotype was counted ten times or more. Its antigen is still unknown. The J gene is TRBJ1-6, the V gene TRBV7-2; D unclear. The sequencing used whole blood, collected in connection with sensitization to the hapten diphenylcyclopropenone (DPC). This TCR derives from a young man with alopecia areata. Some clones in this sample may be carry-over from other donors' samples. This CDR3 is CASSLEAEQSYNSPLHF. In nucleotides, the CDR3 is TGTGCCAGCAGCTTAGAGGCAGAACAATCTTATAATTCACCCCTCCACTTT. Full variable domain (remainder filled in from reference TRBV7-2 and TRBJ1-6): GAGVSQSPSNKVTEKGKDVELRCDPISGHTALYWYRQSLGQGLEFLIYFQGNSAPDKSGLPSDRFSAERTGGSVSTLTIQRTQQEDSAVYLCASSLEAEQSYNSPLHFGNGTRLTVT.